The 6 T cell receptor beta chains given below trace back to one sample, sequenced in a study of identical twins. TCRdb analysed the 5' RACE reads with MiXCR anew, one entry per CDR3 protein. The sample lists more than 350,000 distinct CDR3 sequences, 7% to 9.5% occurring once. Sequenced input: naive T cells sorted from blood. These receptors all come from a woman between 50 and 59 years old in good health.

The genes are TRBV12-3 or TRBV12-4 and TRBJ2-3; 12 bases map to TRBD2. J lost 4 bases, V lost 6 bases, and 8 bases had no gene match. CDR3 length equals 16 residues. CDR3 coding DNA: TGTGCCAGCAGAGGACTAGCGGGAAGGGGTGCAGATACGCAGTATTTT. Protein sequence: CASRGLAGRGADTQYF.

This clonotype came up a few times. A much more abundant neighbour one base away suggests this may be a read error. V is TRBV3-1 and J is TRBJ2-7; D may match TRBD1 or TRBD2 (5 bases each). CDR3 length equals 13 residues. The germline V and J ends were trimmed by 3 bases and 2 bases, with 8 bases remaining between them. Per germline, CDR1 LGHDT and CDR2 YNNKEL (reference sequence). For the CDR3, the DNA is TGTGCCAGCAGCCACGGGACCGCCTACGAGCAGTACTTC. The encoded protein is CASSHGTAYEQYF.

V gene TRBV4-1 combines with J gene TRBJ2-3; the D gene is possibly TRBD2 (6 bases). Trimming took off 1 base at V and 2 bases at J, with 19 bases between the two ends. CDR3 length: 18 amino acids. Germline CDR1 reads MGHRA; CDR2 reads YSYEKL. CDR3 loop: CASSQVWGVQRNTDTQYF. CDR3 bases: TGCGCCAGCAGCCAAGTGTGGGGGGTCCAGCGGAACACAGATACGCAGTATTTT.

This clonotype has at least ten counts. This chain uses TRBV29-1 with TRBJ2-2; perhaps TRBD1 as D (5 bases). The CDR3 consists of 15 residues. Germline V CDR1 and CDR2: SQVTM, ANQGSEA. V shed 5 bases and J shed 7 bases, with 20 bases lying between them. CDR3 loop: CSVRHSTGSGGELFF. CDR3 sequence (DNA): TGCAGCGTTCGGCACTCAACAGGATCAGGCGGGGAGCTGTTTTTT.

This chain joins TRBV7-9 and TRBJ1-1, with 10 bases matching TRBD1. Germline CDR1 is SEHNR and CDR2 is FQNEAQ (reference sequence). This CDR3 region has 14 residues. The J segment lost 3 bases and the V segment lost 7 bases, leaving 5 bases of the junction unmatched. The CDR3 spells CASIDRGLYTEAFF. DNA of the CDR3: TGTGCCAGCATAGACAGGGGGCTCTACACTGAAGCTTTCTTT.

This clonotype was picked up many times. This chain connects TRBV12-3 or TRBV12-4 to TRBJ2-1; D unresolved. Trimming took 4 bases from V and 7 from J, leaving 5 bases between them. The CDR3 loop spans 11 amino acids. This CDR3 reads CASSSTNEQFF. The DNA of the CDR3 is TGTGCCAGCAGTTCAACGAATGAGCAGTTCTTC.